This paragraph covers one T cell receptor beta chain sequence. Its target is not known. The sample originates from a study of radiotherapy plus CTLA-4 blockade in lung cancer. As for the study in general: Across the patients, objective responses occurred in more than 15%, and disease control in just over 30%. Notes on the study in general: The best predictor of response was reported to be early blood T cell clone dynamics, with interferon-beta. Following radiotherapy plus ipilimumab, tumor-derived TCR clones expanded in the blood.

Chemo-refractory metastatic non-small-cell lung cancer patients underwent focal radiation alongside CTLA-4 blockade with ipilimumab. V dropped 4 bases and J dropped 5; count of bases not matched to a gene: 7. The CDR3 is 16 amino acids. Germline CDR1 and CDR2: SGHTA and FQGNSA. The data were produced by immunoSEQ multiplex PCR, yet TCRdb's version contains in-frame clones alone and is incomplete. Found here are about 36,000 clones, 55% to 75% of them singletons; the top ten hold approximately 11%. The chain recombines TRBV7-2 with TRBJ2-5, with TRBD2 matching 13 bases. Sequences were derived from peripheral blood, sampled from a patient treated with radiotherapy plus ipilimumab. This sequence was found in a human donor with non-small cell lung cancer who had stable disease on radiotherapy plus ipilimumab. CDR3 protein: CASSSGLAGREETQYF. The CDR3 DNA reads TGTGCCAGCAGCTCGGGACTAGCGGGAAGGGAGGAGACCCAGTACTTC.